This TCR beta chain is from a study of shared clonotypes between healthy human individuals. Libraries were prepared by immunoSEQ multiplex PCR; TCRdb keeps only in-frame clonotypes and omits some of them. The profile covers approximately 1.4 million clones, with 95% to 99% appearing a single time and approximately 0.45% taken by the ten largest. Findings of the study overall: Even with large depth, rarefaction showed that sorted-subset sequencing was incomplete.

Between the trimmed V and J ends, which lost 1 base and 11 bases, there was a span of 5 bases. CDR1 and CDR2 (germline): SGHNT, YENEEA. CDR3 size: 10 residues. A note on this clone: Its antigen remains unknown.

V is TRBV11-3 and J is TRBJ1-1; no reliable D call. This TCR came from a man aged 30-40 years in good health. Specimen: naive CD4+ T cells sorted from blood. Subset in this sample: CD45RA+ positively selected. The CDR3 bases are TGTGCCAGCAGCTTAGCCTGCGCTTTCTTT. Translating it yields CASSLACAFF. Combining the CDR3 with reference TRBV11-3 and TRBJ1-1 gives the whole variable domain EAGVVQSPRYKIIEKKQPVAFWCNPISGHNTLYWYLQNLGQGPELLIRYENEEAVDDSQLPKDRFSAERLKGVDSTLKIQPAELGDSAVYLCASSLACAFFGQGTRLTVV.